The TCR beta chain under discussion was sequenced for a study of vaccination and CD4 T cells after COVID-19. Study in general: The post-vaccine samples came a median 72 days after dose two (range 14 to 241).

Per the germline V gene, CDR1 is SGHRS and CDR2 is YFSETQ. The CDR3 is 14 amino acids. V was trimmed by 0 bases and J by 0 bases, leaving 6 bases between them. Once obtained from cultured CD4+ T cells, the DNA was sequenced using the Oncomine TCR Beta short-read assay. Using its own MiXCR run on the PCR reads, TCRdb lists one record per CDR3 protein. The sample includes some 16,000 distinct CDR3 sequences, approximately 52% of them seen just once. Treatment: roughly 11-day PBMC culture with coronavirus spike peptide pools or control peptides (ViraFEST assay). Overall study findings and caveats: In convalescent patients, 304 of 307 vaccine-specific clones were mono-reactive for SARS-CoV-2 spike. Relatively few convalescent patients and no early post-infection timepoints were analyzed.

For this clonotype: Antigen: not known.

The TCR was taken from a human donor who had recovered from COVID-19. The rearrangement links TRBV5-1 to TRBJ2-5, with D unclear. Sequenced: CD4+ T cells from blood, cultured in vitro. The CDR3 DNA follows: TGCGCCAGCAGCTTGGGCGGTAACCAAGAGACCCAGTACTTC. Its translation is CASSLGGNQETQYF.